The clone carrying this TCR beta chain was observed many times. Its antigen is not identified. As TCR cDNA was made by 5'RACE template switching, a universal primer site and UMIs were added. TCRdb re-called the 5' RACE reads with MiXCR, one entry per CDR3 protein. The sample has about 220,000 distinct CDR3 sequences; 3% to 4% are singletons. This CDR3 is 12 amino acids long. Germline CDR1 SGHAT, CDR2 FQNNGV. V gave up 2 bases and J gave up 2 bases, with 3 bases separating them. This entry is derived from a study of T cells after yellow fever vaccination. Across the whole study: Those fractions that held only low numbers of cells were prepared using the SMART-Seq v4 Ultra Low Input RNA kit.

Findings and caveats of the study: Contamination by abundant bulk-population clonotypes could be present in FACS-sorted repertoires. Relatively few clonotypes were ones that appeared in both CD4 and CD8 compartments.

The chain links TRBV11-2 to TRBJ1-2; D gene unclear. The receptor's source is a man aged 18 to 29 who received the YFV17D yellow fever vaccine. The input for sequencing was CD4+ T cells sorted from PBMCs, taken 10 days after the yellow fever booster vaccination. This chain's CDR3 is CASSLTNYGYTF. The DNA of the CDR3 is TGTGCCAGCAGCTTAACGAACTATGGCTACACCTTC. Filled out from reference TRBV11-2 and TRBJ1-2, the complete variable domain reads EAGVAQSPRYKIIEKRQSVAFWCNPISGHATLYWYQQILGQGPKLLIQFQNNGVVDDSQLPKDRFSAERLKGVDSTLKIQPAKLEDSAVYLCASSLTNYGYTFGSGTRLTVV.